This TCR beta chain derives from a study of blood T cell repertoires in COVID-19. Study details: The origin of the acute and convalescent COVID-19 samples was the United States, Italy and Spain. PBMCs, B-cell-depleted T cells, or T cells provided the cDNA or gDNA that made up the material.

Followed over time, Seattle patients had been enrolled while infection was active. Germline CDR1 and CDR2: GTSNPN and SVGIG (reference sequence). The length of the CDR3 is 16 residues. J gave up 8 bases and V 2 bases, and 11 bases lay outside the gene matches. In the original processing: Estimated nucleated cell counts came from reference gene primer amplification. Assay used: immunoSEQ multiplex PCR; TCRdb lists only in-frame clones, some missing. V, J and clone size derive from that table, while D and trimming were established from the DNA sequence. Of roughly 150,000 clones detected, more than 65% appear once; the ten largest clones hold 8.1%.

The sequence came from a woman in her fifties or sixties with COVID-19, enrolled during active disease. The V gene is TRBV30, the J gene TRBJ2-1; 11 nucleotides match TRBD2. The sequenced sample was peripheral blood. The CDR3, as DNA: TGTGCCTGGAGTCGGGGTTGGACTAGCGGGTCCTATGAGCAGTTCTTC. It specifies CAWSRGWTSGSYEQFF.